The 24 T cell receptor beta chains below were found in one sample sequenced in a study of beta chain features in type 1 diabetes. Isolated RNA was reverse transcribed in full, so expressed TCRB transcripts were sequenced. Clones were read by immunoSEQ multiplex PCR, and TCRdb kept only the in-frame ones, dropping some. The sample carries about 700,000 clones, roughly 13% recorded once. Study-wide points: When Type 1 diabetes patients were examined, their TCRB CDR3s proved moderately but significantly shorter in all four CD4+ subsets.

Antigens for these TCRs are unknown. The sequencing input was naive CD4+ T cells from blood. Source of these receptors: a man in his late teens or twenties with type 1 diabetes.

This chain connects TRBV7-9 to TRBJ1-2; 8 bases agree with TRBD1. Germline lookup yields CDR1 SEHNR and CDR2 FQNEAQ (reference sequence). Losses at the gene ends were 5 bases for V and 2 bases for J; bases not matched to a gene: 7. The CDR3 is 15 amino acids. CDR3 loop: CASSPWGQANYGYTF. As DNA, the CDR3 is TGTGCCAGCAGCCCTTGGGGACAGGCGAACTATGGCTACACCTTC. The whole variable domain, filled in from reference TRBV7-9 and TRBJ1-2, reads DTGVSQNPRHKITKRGQNVTFRCDPISEHNRLYWYRQTLGQGPEFLTYFQNEAQLEKSRLLSDRFSAERPKGSFSTLEIQRTEQGDSAMYLCASSPWGQANYGYTFGSGTRLTVV.

The chain joins TRBV5-4 to TRBJ2-1, with 9 bases aligning to TRBD1. The CDR3 totals 16 residues. Germline V gene sequence: CDR1 SGHNT, CDR2 YYREEE (reference sequence). Unmatched junction bases numbered 6, after V lost 4 bases and J lost 1 base. The CDR3 sequence: CASSQKQGASYNEQFF. Written as DNA, the CDR3 is TGTGCCAGCAGCCAGAAACAGGGGGCATCCTACAATGAGCAGTTCTTC.

This clone was observed a few times. This chain links TRBV7-9 with TRBJ2-5; 7 bases map to TRBD1. Germline loops: CDR1 SEHNR, CDR2 FQNEAQ (reference sequence). The CDR3 sequence is 16 residues long. V trimming: 5 bases; J trimming: 3 bases; junction bases outside the gene matches: 12. The CDR3 DNA is TGTGCCAGCAGCCCGCGGACAGGTTGGGGCGAAGAGACCCAGTACTTC. Translation gives CASSPRTGWGEETQYF.

This clone was observed a handful of times. The CDR3: CASSLGLDGEQYF. DNA for the CDR3: TGTGCCAGCAGCTTGGGACTCGACGGCGAGCAGTACTTC. The V gene is TRBV5-4, the J gene TRBJ2-7; no firm D call. The CDR3 has 13 amino acids. Trimming stripped 0 bases from V and 6 bases from J, with 10 bases between. Germline loops: CDR1 SGHNT, CDR2 YYREEE (reference sequence).

The chain joins TRBV27 to TRBJ2-5; D is possibly TRBD2 (6 bases). The CDR3 sequence is 13 residues long. Germline CDR1 MNHEY, CDR2 SMNVEV (reference sequence). The germline V and J ends were trimmed by 3 bases and 3 bases, with 8 bases remaining between them. The chain's CDR3 is CASSFREKETQYF. The CDR3 nucleotides read TGTGCCAGCAGTTTTCGGGAGAAAGAGACCCAGTACTTC.

This clone was seen a few times. The V call is TRBV6-6, the J call TRBJ2-3; 9 bases match TRBD1. Germline V gene sequence: CDR1 MNHNY, CDR2 SVGAGI (reference sequence). The trim removed 5 bases at V and 4 bases at J, leaving 1 base unmatched. CDR3 length equals 13 residues. CDR3 in amino acids: CASSHRGPDTQYF. The DNA of the CDR3 is TGTGCCAGCAGTCACAGGGGGCCAGATACGCAGTATTTT.

The V and J genes are TRBV5-4 and TRBJ2-3; possibly TRBD1 for D (6 bases). The CDR3 covers 16 residues. The V gene lost 0 bases and the J gene lost 2 bases, with 13 bases spanning the gap. Per the germline V gene, CDR1 is SGHNT and CDR2 is YYREEE (reference sequence). DNA for the CDR3: TGTGCCAGCAGCTTGGTGGTGGGGGCCCCCACAGATACGCAGTATTTT. As protein: CASSLVVGAPTDTQYF.

This clone has a handful of counts. This chain joins TRBV5-4 and TRBJ2-1, with D maybe TRBD2 (6 bases). The CDR3 has 16 amino acids. Germline CDR1 and CDR2: SGHNT and YYREEE (reference sequence). V lost 2 bases and J 0 bases, leaving 12 bases between the germline ends. CDR3: CASSFGGRSSYNEQFF. The CDR3 coding sequence is TGTGCCAGCAGCTTCGGGGGACGATCCTCCTACAATGAGCAGTTCTTC.

This clone has a handful of counts. The J gene is TRBJ2-7, the V gene TRBV6-5; D is possibly TRBD1 (6 bases). This CDR3 region has 15 residues. Between the trimmed V and J ends, which lost 2 bases and 5 bases, there was a span of 16 bases. CDR1 and CDR2 from the germline V gene are MNHEY and SVGAGI. The CDR3 DNA is TGTGCCAGCAGTTACAGGGCAGGGGATATCCACGAGCAGTACTTC. Translation: CASSYRAGDIHEQYF.

CDR3 sequence reads: CASSYGGRYEAFF. CDR3 coding DNA: TGTGCCAGCAGTTACGGCGGCAGGTATGAAGCTTTCTTT. The chain recombines TRBV6-5 with TRBJ1-1; unclear D gene. V was cut by 2 bases and J by 7 bases, with 11 bases left in between. Germline loops: CDR1 MNHEY, CDR2 SVGAGI. This CDR3 spans 13 amino acids.

This clone has just a few counts. The chain couples TRBV6-1 to TRBJ1-4; D is unclear. In germline, CDR1 is MNHNS, CDR2 SASEGT. V lost 7 bases to trimming and J lost 7 bases, with 13 bases between them. The CDR3 extends over 13 amino acids. The CDR3 spells CASKWVAGEKLFF. CDR3 sequence (DNA): TGTGCCAGCAAATGGGTAGCTGGTGAAAAACTGTTTTTT.

This clone has more than one count but fewer than ten. The rearrangement joins TRBV7-9 to TRBJ2-7, with TRBD2 as a possible D gene (7 bases). The CDR3 has 16 residues. The ends were cut back, 4 bases at V and 5 bases at J, with 21 bases in the middle. Per germline, CDR1 SEHNR and CDR2 FQNEAQ (reference sequence). The CDR3 DNA sequence: TGTGCCAGCAGCTCCACAAAGGCGGGGGCACGGAACGAGCAGTACTTC. It translates to CASSSTKAGARNEQYF.

The rearrangement links TRBV25-1 to TRBJ1-1; TRBD1 matches at 7 bases. The germline V gene has CDR1 MGHDK and CDR2 SYGVNS. The CDR3 loop spans 14 amino acids. The junction had 2 bases not matched to a gene; V was cut back by 4 bases and J by 0 bases. The chain's CDR3 is CASSAGQLNTEAFF. The CDR3 bases are TGTGCCAGCAGTGCGGGACAGTTGAACACTGAAGCTTTCTTT.

V and J are TRBV18 and TRBJ1-1; D may be TRBD1 (5 bases). V lost 1 base and J 6 bases, leaving 18 bases between the germline ends. The CDR3 spans 16 residues. The germline V gene encodes CDR1 KGHSH and CDR2 LQKENI. CDR3 region: CASSPREGAMDAEAFF. The CDR3 DNA is TGTGCCAGCTCACCACGGGAAGGGGCCATGGACGCTGAAGCTTTCTTT. The variable domain in full, with the rest retrieved from reference TRBV18 and TRBJ1-1, is NAGVMQNPRHLVRRRGQEARLRCSPMKGHSHVYWYRQLPEEGLKFMVYLQKENIIDESGMPKERFSAEFPKEGPSILRIQQVVRGDSAAYFCASSPREGAMDAEAFFGQGTRLTVV.

This clone was observed a few times. This chain connects TRBV11-2 to TRBJ1-2, with no clear D. Germline values: CDR1 SGHAT, CDR2 FQNNGV. V was shortened by 2 bases and J by 6 bases, with 7 bases between the two germline ends. CDR3 length: 12 residues. The CDR3 coding sequence is TGTGCCAGCAGCTTAATCGGGGATGGCTACACCTTC. This gives the protein CASSLIGDGYTF.

V gene TRBV9 combines with J gene TRBJ2-5; D is unclear. Germline CDR1 and CDR2: SGDLS and YYNGEE. CDR3 length: 14 residues. Trimming stripped 0 bases from V and 1 base from J, with 7 bases between. CDR3 loop: CASSVAVSQETQYF. DNA of the CDR3: TGTGCCAGCAGCGTAGCGGTCAGCCAAGAGACCCAGTACTTC.

This clone showed up just a few times. The V gene is TRBV7-9, the J gene TRBJ1-1, with D unresolved. The germline CDR1 and CDR2 sequences are SEHNR and FQNEAQ (reference sequence). V shed 3 bases and J shed 7 bases, with 15 bases lying between them. The CDR3 totals 14 residues. The chain's CDR3 is CASSLSGSALEAFF. The CDR3, as DNA: TGTGCCAGCAGCTTGAGTGGGAGTGCCCTTGAAGCTTTCTTT.

The V gene is TRBV6-6, the J gene TRBJ1-1; D is unclear. The CDR3 covers 15 residues. V was shortened by 5 bases and J by 1 base, with 14 bases between the two germline ends. Germline V lookup: CDR1 MNHNY, CDR2 SVGAGI (reference sequence). The CDR3 region has the DNA TGTGCCAGCAGTCAAGACATCCGAACGAACACTGAAGCTTTCTTT. This codes for CASSQDIRTNTEAFF.

This clone was found a few times. The chain employs TRBV5-1 and TRBJ1-6; the match to TRBD1 covers 7 bases. The CDR3 runs 15 residues. Germline-derived CDR1 and CDR2 are SGHRS and YFSETQ. V dropped 0 bases and J dropped 7; count of bases not matched to a gene: 4. CDR3 in DNA: TGCGCCAGCAGCTTGGCTGACAGGGAGAATTCACCCCTCCACTTT. As protein: CASSLADRENSPLHF.

This clone was counted only a few times. This rearrangement joins TRBV5-4 to TRBJ2-1; D may be TRBD2 (6 bases). Germline V gene sequence: CDR1 SGHNT, CDR2 YYREEE (reference sequence). Trimming cost V 3 bases and J 8 bases, with 12 bases left between them. This CDR3 comprises 13 residues. The DNA for the CDR3 is TGTGCCAGCAGCTATTCGTCGGGGGATGAGCAGTTCTTC. Amino acids: CASSYSSGDEQFF.

The rearrangement uses TRBV28 and TRBJ2-1; 7 bases match TRBD1. The CDR3 loop spans 13 amino acids. The ends lost 4 bases at V and 13 bases at J; junction bases unmatched: 10. Germline lookup yields CDR1 MDHEN and CDR2 SYDVKM. The DNA for the CDR3 is TGTGCCAGCAGTTGGGGACAGTCACTTAACCAGTTCTTC. Encoded protein: CASSWGQSLNQFF.

This chain joins TRBV10-3 and TRBJ1-3; 8 nucleotides line up with TRBD1. This CDR3 spans 16 amino acids. J gave up 2 bases and V 3 bases, and 6 bases lay outside the gene matches. Germline V CDR1 and CDR2: ENHRY, SYGVKD. This chain's CDR3 is CAISDHQTGAGNTIYF. CDR3 bases: TGTGCCATCAGTGACCACCAGACAGGGGCTGGAAACACCATATATTTT.

This clone turned up a few times. This chain joins TRBV7-2 and TRBJ1-4; D gene uncertain. V was clipped by 6 bases and J by 11 bases, with 10 bases between them. The CDR3 covers 11 residues. CDR1 is SGHTA and CDR2 is FQGNSA in the germline V gene. This CDR3 is CASRGGRKLFF. The CDR3 bases are TGTGCCAGCAGGGGCGGCCGCAAACTGTTTTTT.

The CDR3 spells CASSPQDIPPGEQFF. The CDR3, as DNA: TGTGCCAGCTCACCACAGGACATACCCCCGGGTGAGCAGTTCTTC. J is TRBJ2-1 and V is TRBV18, with D maybe TRBD1 (5 bases). Trimming removed 1 base from V and 9 bases from J, with 16 bases in between. The length of the CDR3 is 15 residues. The germline CDR1 and CDR2 sequences are KGHSH and LQKENI.